The rows below give T cell receptor beta chains drawn from one sample of a study of cytomegalovirus exposure and HLA in healthy donors. Measured with immunoSEQ multiplex PCR; TCRdb has only the in-frame clones, and not every one. Of around 120,000 clones listed, approximately 86% are singletons. The sequenced sample was PBMCs. The origin of the receptors is a man younger than 35 in good health and CMV-seropositive. Each CDR3 is given without its conserved first and last residue.

TRBV18	TRBJ2-7	ASSPLKGDGLYEQY
TRBV28	TRBJ1-2	ATIFGNYGYT
TRBV5-4	TRBJ2-7	ASSPGTTGSYEQY
TRBV4-3	TRBJ2-1	ASSQDRATGGKNNEQF
TRBV6-1	TRBJ2-7	ASSMTGELSEQY
TRBV30	TRBJ1-3	AWSVGQGGSGNTIY
TRBV7-2	TRBJ2-7	ASSVSGGDYEQY
TRBV18	TRBJ2-5	ASSLQGMEQETQY
TRBV5-5	TRBJ2-1	ASSLWRVLSYNEQF
TRBV7-2	TRBJ2-7	ASSLLRGSSYEQY
TRBV19	TRBJ2-5	ASSIGQGVLETQY